Detailed here is one T cell receptor (beta chain). As handled by the study authors: Amplified reference gene primers provided the basis for estimating nucleated cell counts. Generated by immunoSEQ multiplex PCR, the TCRdb table keeps only in-frame clones and is missing some. That table supplies the V and J calls and clone size; D and trimming were determined from the DNA. In the table there are hundreds of thousands of clones, 70% to 90% of which are singletons. The sample belongs to a study of blood T cell repertoires in COVID-19. Study-level information: The cDNA or gDNA used as material had been derived from T cells, B-cell-depleted T cells, or PBMCs.

The age range of participants was roughly 18 to 90 years, with residence in about 25 US areas. V lost 2 bases and J 0 bases, leaving 10 bases between the germline ends. Germline V lookup: CDR1 SEHNR, CDR2 FQNEAQ (reference sequence). The length of the CDR3 is 15 residues. This sequence was found in a woman aged 40 to 55 with acute COVID-19. V is TRBV7-9 and J is TRBJ1-1; D remains ambiguous. Sequenced input: PBMCs or T cells enriched from blood (not recorded which). The CDR3 sequence is CASSLLPRVNTEAFF. The CDR3 DNA reads as TGTGCCAGCAGCTTATTACCCCGAGTGAACACTGAAGCTTTCTTT.